What follows are 16 T cell receptor beta chains derived from one specimen sequenced in a study of OX40 agonist ivuxolimab in advanced cancers. Some clones are missing from TCRdb's copy, which holds only in-frame ones; the method was immunoSEQ multiplex PCR. The sample consists of tens of thousands of clones, 80% to 90% of them appearing once. Sequenced here: CD4+ or CD8+ T cells sorted from blood, sampled in a trial of the OX40 agonist ivuxolimab. Source of these receptors: an adult with an advanced solid tumor such as melanoma, head and neck, liver or kidney cancer.

This chain links TRBV18 with TRBJ2-5, with D tentatively TRBD2 (6 bases). The CDR3 length is 14 residues. Trimming cost V 1 base and J 1 base, with 7 bases left between them. CDR1 and CDR2 (germline): KGHSH, LQKENI. CDR3 nucleotides: TGTGCCAGCTCACCACGGGGACTCCAAGAGACCCAGTACTTC. This gives the protein CASSPRGLQETQYF.

This chain links TRBV5-3 with TRBJ1-1, with D unclear. TRBV5-3 is given ORF status, its function remaining uncertain. CDR3 length: 11 residues. Trimming took off 5 bases at V and 2 bases at J, with 4 bases between the two ends. CDR3 DNA sequence: TGTGCCAGAAGTCCTAACACTGAAGCTTTCTTT. Translating it yields CARSPNTEAFF.

The chain links TRBV15 to TRBJ2-3; no clear D gene. The CDR3 covers 12 residues. The V gene's germline CDR1 is LNHNV and CDR2 YYDKDF (reference sequence). V was cut by 1 base and J by 3 bases, with 2 bases left in between. Here the CDR3 reads CATSRGTDTQYF. The DNA for the CDR3 is TGTGCCACCAGCAGAGGGACAGATACGCAGTATTTT.

This chain links TRBV6-1 with TRBJ2-3, with D tentatively TRBD1 (6 bases). CDR1 and CDR2 (germline): MNHNS, SASEGT. V lost 10 bases, J lost 0 bases, and 17 bases lay in between. The CDR3 has 15 amino acids. CDR3 protein: CATALLGQSTDTQYF. DNA of the CDR3: TGTGCCACAGCTTTGTTGGGACAAAGCACAGATACGCAGTATTTT.

V usage is TRBV7-2 and J usage is TRBJ1-1; D is uncertain. Germline V gene data show CDR1 as SGHTA and CDR2 as FQGNSA. Trimming left V 7 bases short and J 5 bases short, with 17 bases between. The CDR3 has 14 amino acids. CDR3 residues: CASTSLGRRTEAFF. DNA for the CDR3: TGTGCCAGCACATCTCTCGGCAGGAGGACTGAAGCTTTCTTT.

The table lists this clone with a few counts. The chain uses TRBV19 and TRBJ1-1; weak D call: TRBD1 (6 bases). V lost 2 bases to trimming and J lost 0 bases, with 13 bases between them. From germline, CDR1 is LNHDA and CDR2 SQIVND (reference sequence). The CDR3 totals 16 residues. DNA for the CDR3: TGTGCCAGTAGTATATCAGGGGCCCGAATGAACACTGAAGCTTTCTTT. It codes for CASSISGARMNTEAFF.

In its sample, this clone was seen once. This chain joins TRBV2 and TRBJ1-5; possible D gene TRBD1, 6 bases. CDR1 is SNHLY and CDR2 is FYNNEI in the germline V gene. With 6 bases removed from V and 6 bases from J, the gap between germline ends came to 15 bases. This CDR3 contains 14 residues. Here the CDR3 reads CASSAQGRGQPQHF. In DNA form, the CDR3 reads TGTGCCAGCAGCGCACAGGGTCGGGGTCAGCCCCAGCATTTT.

The CDR3 protein is CASSPLTYEQYF. In nucleotides, the CDR3 is TGTGCCAGCAGCCCACTAACCTACGAGCAGTACTTC. The chain is built from TRBV7-8 and TRBJ2-7; the D is unclear. In germline, CDR1 is SGHVS, CDR2 FQNEAQ. Trimming pared 5 bases from V and 2 bases from J, leaving 7 bases between. This CDR3 spans 12 amino acids.

This sequence joins TRBV5-4 and TRBJ2-7, with D uncertain. This CDR3 comprises 16 residues. Germline V gene lookup returns CDR1 SGHNT and CDR2 YYREEE (reference sequence). Trimming removed 4 bases at V and 0 bases at J, with 17 bases between. The CDR3 DNA sequence: TGTGCCAGCAGCCGTCCAGGTCCTGACAACTCCTACGAGCAGTACTTC. Translating it yields CASSRPGPDNSYEQYF.

The J gene is TRBJ1-4, the V gene TRBV28; 9 nucleotides match TRBD1. This CDR3 comprises 15 residues. Per germline, CDR1 MDHEN and CDR2 SYDVKM. V was pared by 5 bases and J by 7 bases, with 8 bases of the junction left unmatched. CDR3 nucleotide sequence: TGTGCCAGCAGTATACCGGGACAGGGCGGTGAAAAACTGTTTTTT. Translating gives CASSIPGQGGEKLFF.

This CDR3 is CASSPYARAETQYF. DNA for the CDR3: TGTGCCAGCAGCCCATACGCCCGGGCGGAGACCCAGTACTTC. The gene calls are TRBV11-2 and TRBJ2-5; D ambiguous. The CDR3 is 14 residues long. Per the germline V gene, CDR1 is SGHAT and CDR2 is FQNNGV. Between the trimmed V and J ends, which lost 5 bases and 5 bases, there was a span of 15 bases.

The chain combines TRBV29-1 with TRBJ2-5, with 9 bases aligning to TRBD1. The germline CDR1 and CDR2 sequences are SQVTM and ANQGSEA. The V segment lost 6 bases and the J segment 2 bases; nucleotides outside the gene matches: 4. The CDR3 spans 13 residues. Written as DNA, the CDR3 is TGCAGCGTGGGGGGACAGGGTCAAGAGACCCAGTACTTC. This encodes CSVGGQGQETQYF.

V gene TRBV5-4 combines with J gene TRBJ2-5; D possibly corresponds to TRBD2 (5 bases). Trimming removed 4 bases at V and 5 bases at J, with 18 bases between. From germline, CDR1 is SGHNT and CDR2 YYREEE (reference sequence). The length of the CDR3 is 15 residues. The CDR3 bases are TGTGCCAGCAGCCCTCCGGGATCTCCTTGGGAGACCCAGTACTTC. This sequence encodes CASSPPGSPWETQYF.

The J gene is TRBJ2-5, the V gene TRBV7-3; 16 bases are shared with TRBD2. CDR3 length: 19 residues. V shed 5 bases and J 2 bases; nucleotides not matched to a gene: 11. CDR1 and CDR2 (germline): SGHTA, FQGTGA. The chain's CDR3 is CASSIAPGLAGGRQETQYF. The CDR3 region has the DNA TGTGCCAGCAGCATAGCCCCGGGACTAGCGGGGGGGAGACAAGAGACCCAGTACTTC.

The V gene is TRBV7-3, the J gene TRBJ2-2; the D gene is possibly TRBD1 (5 bases). Germline V CDR1 and CDR2: SGHTA, FQGTGA. The CDR3 sequence is 16 residues long. Trimming cost V 4 bases and J 0 bases, with 12 bases left between them. The CDR3 DNA is TGTGCCAGCAGCTCAATAGGGGCGGCGAACACCGGGGAGCTGTTTTTT. The encoded protein is CASSSIGAANTGELFF.

This clone appeared a single time. The chain carries TRBV5-1 and TRBJ2-5, with a possible D match to TRBD1 (5 bases). CDR3 length: 15 amino acids. Germline loops: CDR1 SGHRS, CDR2 YFSETQ. V gave up 3 bases and J gave up 3 bases, with 15 bases separating them. The chain's CDR3 is CASSSEKTVKETQYF. The CDR3 nucleotides read TGCGCCAGCAGCTCGGAAAAGACAGTAAAAGAGACCCAGTACTTC.